Listed below are T cell receptor beta chains from one sample, sequenced in a study of T cell responses to AZD1222 COVID-19 vaccine. Method: immunoSEQ multiplex PCR; TCRdb's copy keeps in-frame clones and lacks some. The sample has over 100,000 clones; around nine tenths are singletons. Here the sequenced sample was peripheral blood, taken on day 0 of AZD1222 vaccination. The receptors were gathered from an adult in good health. Each CDR3 is given with its conserved first and last residue. The order of the fields is D gene, V gene, CDR3 length, J gene, clone size, CDR3 DNA, CDR3 protein. D genes are given only for firm matches. Rows give clone size only sometimes, using once, few, many, or a class for an expanded clone.

>TRBD2|TRBV11-1|16|TRBJ2-1|once
TGTGCCAGCAGCCCTAGACTAGCGGGAGGGCCTAATGAGCAGTTCTTC
CASSPRLAGGPNEQFF
>TRBD2|TRBV28|14|TRBJ2-7|-
TGTGCCAGCAGTTTAGGGGGGAGGGCCCACGAGCAGTACTTC
CASSLGGRAHEQYF
>-|TRBV5-4|16|TRBJ1-4|-
TGTGCCAGCAGCCCCCCTAAGGGTTCTCGGGGGAAAAAACTGTTTTTT
CASSPPKGSRGKKLFF
>-|TRBV5-8|16|TRBJ1-2|-
TGTGCCAGCAGCTTGTTACAGGGAGGGGAACCCTATGGCTACACCTTC
CASSLLQGGEPYGYTF
>-|TRBV9|9|TRBJ2-5|-
TGTGCCAGTAGGCGGACCCAGTACTTC
CASRRTQYF
>-|TRBV7-9|12|TRBJ1-1|-
TGTGCCAGCAGCCCCGAAGAGAGACAGCAGCTCTTT
CASSPEERQQLF
>TRBD2|TRBV5-1|17|TRBJ2-3|-
TGCGCCAGCAGCCCGGGATTAGCGGGGGGGGGCGCAGATACGCAGTATTTT
CASSPGLAGGGADTQYF
>TRBD1|TRBV28|16|TRBJ1-2|-
TGTGCCAGCAGTATGGGCGGGACAGCGGTTAACTATGGCTACACCTTC
CASSMGGTAVNYGYTF
>-|TRBV10-2|14|TRBJ1-2|-
TGCGCCAGCACCACCTCAAAACAGGGAGAAGGCTACACCTTC
CASTTSKQGEGYTF
>-|TRBV5-1|12|TRBJ2-7|-
TGCGCCAGCAGCTCTTCGGGCTACGAGCAGTACTTC
CASSSSGYEQYF
>-|TRBV19|16|TRBJ1-5|-
TGTGCCAGTAGTATGGAAACAGGGTTCGGCAATCAGCCCCAGCATTTT
CASSMETGFGNQPQHF
>-|TRBV20-1|14|TRBJ1-2|-
TGCAGTGCCAGTCCGGGGGGTCTGGACTATGGCTACACCTTC
CSASPGGLDYGYTF
>-|TRBV11-3|13|TRBJ1-6|-
TGTGCCAGCAGCACCCACCCGGGGATGCCCCTCCACTTT
CASSTHPGMPLHF
>TRBD1|TRBV28|17|TRBJ1-3|-
TGTGCCAGCAAGGACTCATGGACAGGGGGCGCTGGAAACACCATATATTTT
CASKDSWTGGAGNTIYF
>-|TRBV5-1|15|TRBJ1-5|-
TGCGCCAGCAGCTTGGAGGGGAGGCAGGAGCAGCCCCAGCATTTT
CASSLEGRQEQPQHF
>TRBD1|TRBV28|14|TRBJ2-5|once
TGTGCCAGCAGTTTCGGGACAGCCCAAGAGACCCAGTACTTC
CASSFGTAQETQYF
>TRBD1|TRBV25-1|17|TRBJ2-1|-
TGTGCCAGCAGTAGCACAGGGGATCGAGACTCGTACAATGAGCAGTTCTTC
CASSSTGDRDSYNEQFF
>-|TRBV7-3|13|TRBJ2-5|-
TGTGCCAGCAGCCCCCGTGGGGCAGAGACCCAGTACTTC
CASSPRGAETQYF
>-|TRBV5-1|13|TRBJ1-1|-
TGCGCCAGCAGCTTGGTACGTAACACTGAAGCTTTCTTT
CASSLVRNTEAFF
>-|TRBV28|15|TRBJ1-2|-
TGTGCCAGCAGTTCATCCTCTGGGGGCGACTATGGCTACACCTTC
CASSSSSGGDYGYTF
>-|TRBV10-2|13|TRBJ1-1|-
TGCGCCAGCAGTCAGTACTTGAACACTGAAGCTTTCTTT
CASSQYLNTEAFF
>TRBD1|TRBV28|13|TRBJ2-7|-
TGTGCCATCGAACCGACAGGGGTGGACGAGCAGTACTTC
CAIEPTGVDEQYF
>-|TRBV7-3|11|TRBJ2-1|-
TGTGCCAGCAGCTCCAACAATGAGCAGTTCTTC
CASSSNNEQFF
>TRBD2|TRBV9|14|TRBJ2-7|-
TGTGCCAGCAGCCCCCGGGGAGGGGTGAGCGAGCAGTACTTC
CASSPRGGVSEQYF
>-|TRBV10-2|16|TRBJ1-5|-
TGCGCCAGCCAGAACTCGGGGTCCTATAGCAATCAGCCCCAGCATTTT
CASQNSGSYSNQPQHF
>TRBD1|TRBV25-1|16|TRBJ1-2|-
TGTGCCAGCAGGAATTCGAACACAGGGGCCGGTCATGGCTACACCTTC
CASRNSNTGAGHGYTF
>TRBD1|TRBV5-1|17|TRBJ2-2|-
TGCGCCAGCAGCTTGGGAAAGGGACAGGTGAACACCGGGGAGCTGTTTTTT
CASSLGKGQVNTGELFF
>TRBD2|TRBV5-4|16|TRBJ2-3|once
TGTGCCAGCAGGCCCCACGGCGGGGGGGGCACAGATACGCAGTATTTT
CASRPHGGGGTDTQYF
>TRBD2|TRBV28|17|TRBJ2-1|-
TGTGCCAGCAGTTTATTAGACGGAGCGGGAGGATTCAATGAGCAGTTCTTC
CASSLLDGAGGFNEQFF
>-|TRBV5-1|16|TRBJ1-4|-
TGCGCCAGCAGCTTGGATCTTCAGGGACGGAATGAAAAACTGTTTTTT
CASSLDLQGRNEKLFF
>TRBD2|TRBV11-2|14|TRBJ2-5|-
TGTGCCAGCAGCCCAACGGGGGGGAAAGAGACCCAGTACTTC
CASSPTGGKETQYF
>TRBD1|TRBV6-1|14|TRBJ2-7|-
TGTGCCAGCAGTGAGGGACAGGGGTTATACGAGCAGTACTTC
CASSEGQGLYEQYF
>-|TRBV7-9|15|TRBJ1-2|-
TGTGCCAGCAGCTTAGTACAGGGAGGCAACTATGGCTACACCTTC
CASSLVQGGNYGYTF
>TRBD2|TRBV13|13|TRBJ2-1|-
TGTGCCAGCAGCACGAGCGGGGATATGGTGCAGTTCTTC
CASSTSGDMVQFF
>-|TRBV18|13|TRBJ1-1|-
TGTGCCAGCTCACCAGTACTAGGCACTGAAGCTTTCTTT
CASSPVLGTEAFF
>TRBD2|TRBV7-9|12|TRBJ2-3|-
TGTGCCACAAGCGGGAGCGCAGATACGCAGTATTTT
CATSGSADTQYF
>-|TRBV7-3|15|TRBJ1-2|-
TGTGCCAGCAGTCTAACGAGGGAGTCTAACTATGGCTACACCTTC
CASSLTRESNYGYTF
>TRBD1|TRBV28|16|TRBJ1-4|-
TGTGCCAGCATCCCCCCACCCGGACAGGGGGGAGAAAAACTGTTTTTT
CASIPPPGQGGEKLFF
>TRBD1|TRBV7-9|17|TRBJ1-1|-
TGTGCCAGCACCCCCTTTTCGGCGACAGGGGCAAACACTGAAGCTTTCTTT
CASTPFSATGANTEAFF
>-|TRBV7-9|14|TRBJ1-6|once
TGTGCCAGCAGCTTCAGGCAGCTAAATTCACCCCTCCACTTT
CASSFRQLNSPLHF
>-|TRBV29-1|14|TRBJ1-2|-
TGCAGCGTCCTCCTCGACAGGCCCTATGGTGGCTACACCTTC
CSVLLDRPYGGYTF
>-|TRBV12-3/TRBV12-4|13|TRBJ1-1|-
TGTGCCAGCACCTGGGGTTTGAACACTGAAGCTTTCTTT
CASTWGLNTEAFF
>-|TRBV28|16|TRBJ2-7|-
TGTGCCAGCAGTACCCCGGGCGGCGGCGGTTCCTACGAGCAGTACTTC
CASSTPGGGGSYEQYF
>-|TRBV6-5|15|TRBJ1-2|once
TGTGCCAGCAGTTACGACTCTCGCCTATACTATGGCTACACCTTC
CASSYDSRLYYGYTF
>-|TRBV19|14|TRBJ2-3|-
TGTGCCAGTAGTATCCCCGGGGCAGCAGATACGCAGTATTTT
CASSIPGAADTQYF
>-|TRBV15|15|TRBJ1-2|-
TGTGCCACCAGCAAGGAGACCTCTCCCAGCTATGGCTACACCTTC
CATSKETSPSYGYTF
>-|TRBV23-1|16|TRBJ1-2|-
TGCGCCAGCAGTCAAGTAGGGTTGGCTACTAACTATGGCTACACCTTC
CASSQVGLATNYGYTF
>-|TRBV27|13|TRBJ2-7|-
TGTGCCAGCAGTCGTGACATACGCTACGAGCAGTACTTC
CASSRDIRYEQYF
>-|TRBV19|15|TRBJ1-5|-
TGTGCCAGTAGTGACCGGGACGGGCGCAATCAGCCCCAGCATTTT
CASSDRDGRNQPQHF
>-|TRBV5-5|14|TRBJ1-2|-
TGTGCCAGCAGCTTGGTTGGGGGAAACTATGGCTACACCTTC
CASSLVGGNYGYTF
>-|TRBV9|14|TRBJ1-6|-
TGTGCCAGCAGCGTAGTGTCAGTGGGTTCACCCCTCCACTTT
CASSVVSVGSPLHF
>-|TRBV3-1/TRBV3-2|13|TRBJ1-1|-
TGTGCCAGCAGCCCCCGGCAGGGAACTGAAGCTTTCTTT
CASSPRQGTEAFF
>TRBD1|TRBV2|16|TRBJ1-3|-
TGTGCCAGCAGTGGGGGACAGGCACTCTCTGGAAACACCATATATTTT
CASSGGQALSGNTIYF
>-|TRBV3-1/TRBV3-2|14|TRBJ1-4|-
TGTGCCAGCGGGATAAGCTCAACTAATGAAAAACTGTTTTTT
CASGISSTNEKLFF
>-|TRBV6-5|13|TRBJ1-5|once
TGTGCCAGCAGTTACTCATGGGTCCAGCCCCAGCATTTT
CASSYSWVQPQHF
>-|TRBV5-5|14|TRBJ1-4|-
TGTGCCAGCAGCCCCGGGGCTTTCGATGAAAAACTGTTTTTT
CASSPGAFDEKLFF
>-|TRBV2|13|TRBJ2-7|-
TGTGCCATCCTACAGGGAACCCCCTACGAGCAGTACTTC
CAILQGTPYEQYF
>TRBD1|TRBV30|15|TRBJ2-2|-
TGTGCTTACTCCCCGGTGGGACAGTCCACCGGGGAGCTGTTTTTT
CAYSPVGQSTGELFF
>-|TRBV25-1|13|TRBJ2-7|-
TGTGCCAGCAGTGTACACGTCCTGGGCGAGCAGTACTTC
CASSVHVLGEQYF